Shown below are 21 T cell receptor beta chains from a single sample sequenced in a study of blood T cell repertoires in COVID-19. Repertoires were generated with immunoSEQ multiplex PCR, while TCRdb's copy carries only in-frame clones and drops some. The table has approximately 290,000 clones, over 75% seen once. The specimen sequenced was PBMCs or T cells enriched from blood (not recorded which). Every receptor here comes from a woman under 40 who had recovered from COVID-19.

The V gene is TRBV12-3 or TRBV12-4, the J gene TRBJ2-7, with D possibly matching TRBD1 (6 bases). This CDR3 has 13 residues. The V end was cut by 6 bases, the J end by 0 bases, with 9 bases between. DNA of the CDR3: TGTGCCAGCAGACAGGGTGTCTCCTACGAGCAGTACTTC. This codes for CASRQGVSYEQYF.

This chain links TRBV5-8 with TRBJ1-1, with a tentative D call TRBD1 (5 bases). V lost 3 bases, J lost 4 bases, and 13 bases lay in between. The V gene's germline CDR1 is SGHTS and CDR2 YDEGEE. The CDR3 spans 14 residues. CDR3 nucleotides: TGTGCCAGCAGCTCGTGGACAAGGACCACTGAAGCTTTCTTT. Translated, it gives CASSSWTRTTEAFF.

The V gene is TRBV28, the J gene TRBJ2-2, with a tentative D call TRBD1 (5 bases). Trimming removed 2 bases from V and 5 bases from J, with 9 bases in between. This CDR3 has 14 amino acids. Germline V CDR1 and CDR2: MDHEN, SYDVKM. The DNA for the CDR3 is TGTGCCAGCAGTTTAATCAGGGCAACCGGGGAGCTGTTTTTT. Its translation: CASSLIRATGELFF.

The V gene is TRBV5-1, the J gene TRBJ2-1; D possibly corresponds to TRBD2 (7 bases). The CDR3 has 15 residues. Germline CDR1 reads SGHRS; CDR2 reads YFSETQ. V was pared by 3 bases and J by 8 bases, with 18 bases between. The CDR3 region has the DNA TGCGCCAGCAGCTACTGGGGGGGCTCGGTCGATGAGCAGTTCTTC. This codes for CASSYWGGSVDEQFF.

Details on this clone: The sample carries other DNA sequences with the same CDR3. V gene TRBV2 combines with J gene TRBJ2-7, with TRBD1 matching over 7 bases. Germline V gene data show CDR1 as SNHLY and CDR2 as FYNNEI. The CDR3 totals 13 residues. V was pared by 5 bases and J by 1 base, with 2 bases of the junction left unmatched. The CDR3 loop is CASSRQGSYEQYF. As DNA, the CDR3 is TGTGCCAGCAGTCGACAGGGATCCTACGAGCAGTACTTC.

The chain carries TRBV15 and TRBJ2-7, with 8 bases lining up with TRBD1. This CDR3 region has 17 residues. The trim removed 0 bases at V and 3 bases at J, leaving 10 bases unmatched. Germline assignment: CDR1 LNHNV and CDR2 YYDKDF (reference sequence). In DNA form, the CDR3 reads TGTGCCACCAGCAGAGAGACCGTAATGGACAGGGACTACGAGCAGTACTTC. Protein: CATSRETVMDRDYEQYF.

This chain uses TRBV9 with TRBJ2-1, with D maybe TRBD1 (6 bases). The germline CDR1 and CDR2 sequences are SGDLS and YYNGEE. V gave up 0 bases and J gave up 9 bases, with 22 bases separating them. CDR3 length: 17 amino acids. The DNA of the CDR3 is TGTGCCAGCAGCGTAGGGAACAGTTACAGGGATGAGGGTGAGCAGTTCTTC. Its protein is CASSVGNSYRDEGEQFF.

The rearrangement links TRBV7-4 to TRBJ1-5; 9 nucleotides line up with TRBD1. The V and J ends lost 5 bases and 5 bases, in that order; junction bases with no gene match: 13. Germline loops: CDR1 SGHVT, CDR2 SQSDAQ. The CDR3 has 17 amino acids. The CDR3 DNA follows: TGTGCCAGCAGCAATGGGAAAGATCGGACAGGGGATCAGCCCCAGCATTTT. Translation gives CASSNGKDRTGDQPQHF.

CDR3 in amino acids: CATSRDGTGMGKLFF. In DNA, the CDR3 is TGTGCCACCAGCAGGGACGGGACAGGGATGGGGAAACTGTTTTTT. The rearrangement links TRBV15 to TRBJ1-4; 9 bases map to TRBD1. Germline-derived CDR1 and CDR2 are LNHNV and YYDKDF (reference sequence). After removal of 3 bases from V and 11 bases from J, the junction contained 10 bases not matched to a gene. CDR3 length equals 15 residues.

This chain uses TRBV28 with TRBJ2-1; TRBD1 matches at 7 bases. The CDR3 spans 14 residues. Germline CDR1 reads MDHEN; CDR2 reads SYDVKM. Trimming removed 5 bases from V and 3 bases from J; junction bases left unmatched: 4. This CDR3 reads CASSRRQGYNEQFF. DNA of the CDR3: TGTGCCAGCAGTCGAAGACAGGGCTACAATGAGCAGTTCTTC.

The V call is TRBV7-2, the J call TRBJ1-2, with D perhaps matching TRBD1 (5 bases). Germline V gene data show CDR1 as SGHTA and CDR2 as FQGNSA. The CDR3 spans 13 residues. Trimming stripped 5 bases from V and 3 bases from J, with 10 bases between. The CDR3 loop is CASSRDRDYGYTF. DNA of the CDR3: TGTGCCAGCAGCCGAGACAGAGACTATGGCTACACCTTC.

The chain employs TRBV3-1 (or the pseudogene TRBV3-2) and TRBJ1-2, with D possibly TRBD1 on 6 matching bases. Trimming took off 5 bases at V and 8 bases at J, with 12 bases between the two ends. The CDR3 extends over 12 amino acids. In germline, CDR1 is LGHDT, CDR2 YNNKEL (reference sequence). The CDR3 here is CASSEQGWGYTF. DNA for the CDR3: TGTGCCAGCAGCGAACAGGGTTGGGGCTACACCTTC.

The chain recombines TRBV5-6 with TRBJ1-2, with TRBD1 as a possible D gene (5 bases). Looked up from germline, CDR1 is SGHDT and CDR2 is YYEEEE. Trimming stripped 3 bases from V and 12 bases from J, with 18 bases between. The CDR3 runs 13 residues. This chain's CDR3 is CASSSLTVPVDTF. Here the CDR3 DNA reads TGTGCCAGCAGCTCCCTGACAGTCCCTGTGGACACCTTC.

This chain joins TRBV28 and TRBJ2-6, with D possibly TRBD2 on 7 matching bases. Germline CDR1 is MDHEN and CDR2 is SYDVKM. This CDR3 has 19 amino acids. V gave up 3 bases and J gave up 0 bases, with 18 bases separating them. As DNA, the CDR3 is TGTGCCAGCAGTTTGAGGGGGGGGGCTCCCCACTCTGGGGCCAACGTCCTGACTTTC. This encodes CASSLRGGAPHSGANVLTF.

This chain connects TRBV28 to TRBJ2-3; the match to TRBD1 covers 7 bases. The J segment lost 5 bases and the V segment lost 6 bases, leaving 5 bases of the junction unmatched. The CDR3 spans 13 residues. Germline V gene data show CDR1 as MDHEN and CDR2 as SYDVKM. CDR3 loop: CASRNQGEDTQYF. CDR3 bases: TGTGCCAGCAGAAATCAGGGGGAAGATACGCAGTATTTT.

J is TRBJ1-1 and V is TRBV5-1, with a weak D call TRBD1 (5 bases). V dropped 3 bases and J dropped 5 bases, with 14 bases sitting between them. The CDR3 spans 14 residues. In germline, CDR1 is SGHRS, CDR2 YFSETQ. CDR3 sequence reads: CASSSVAQGTEAFF. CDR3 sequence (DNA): TGCGCCAGCAGCTCTGTAGCCCAGGGAACTGAAGCTTTCTTT.

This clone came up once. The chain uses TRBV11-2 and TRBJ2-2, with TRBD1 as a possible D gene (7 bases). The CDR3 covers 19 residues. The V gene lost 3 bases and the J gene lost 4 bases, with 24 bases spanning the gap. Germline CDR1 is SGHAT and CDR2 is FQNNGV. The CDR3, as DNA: TGTGCCAGCAGCTTCCCCCAGGGGGGCCGGCTATGGGGCACCGGGGAGCTGTTTTTT. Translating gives CASSFPQGGRLWGTGELFF.

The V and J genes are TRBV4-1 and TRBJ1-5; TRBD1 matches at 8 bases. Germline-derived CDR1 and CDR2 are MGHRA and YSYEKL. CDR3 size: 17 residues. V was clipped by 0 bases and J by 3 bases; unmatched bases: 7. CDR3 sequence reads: CASSQDWEDRVNQPQHF. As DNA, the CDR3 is TGCGCCAGCAGCCAAGATTGGGAGGACAGGGTCAATCAGCCCCAGCATTTT.

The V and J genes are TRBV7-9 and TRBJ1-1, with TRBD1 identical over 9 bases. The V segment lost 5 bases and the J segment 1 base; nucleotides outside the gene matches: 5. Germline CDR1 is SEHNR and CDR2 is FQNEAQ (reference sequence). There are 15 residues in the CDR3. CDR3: CASSTWDRANTEAFF. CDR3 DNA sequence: TGTGCCAGCAGCACCTGGGACAGGGCGAACACTGAAGCTTTCTTT.

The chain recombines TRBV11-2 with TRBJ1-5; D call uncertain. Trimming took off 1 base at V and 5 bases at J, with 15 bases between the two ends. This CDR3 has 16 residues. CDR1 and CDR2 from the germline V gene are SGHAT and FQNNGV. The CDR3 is CASSLAPWAGHQPQHF. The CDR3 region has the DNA TGTGCCAGCAGCTTAGCCCCGTGGGCAGGTCATCAGCCCCAGCATTTT.

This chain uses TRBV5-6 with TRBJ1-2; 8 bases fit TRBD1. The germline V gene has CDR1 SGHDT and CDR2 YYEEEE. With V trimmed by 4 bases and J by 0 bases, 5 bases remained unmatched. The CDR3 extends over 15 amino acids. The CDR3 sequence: CASSIPTGANYGYTF. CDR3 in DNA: TGTGCCAGCAGCATACCGACAGGGGCTAACTATGGCTACACCTTC.